The 2 T cell receptor beta chains below were found in one sample sequenced in a study of cytomegalovirus exposure and HLA in healthy donors. PCR used 60 Vbeta primers and 13 Jbeta primers. The method was immunoSEQ multiplex PCR; TCRdb's version includes in-frame clones alone and lacks a portion of them. Of about 74,000 clones listed, roughly 72% are singletons. The sample was PBMCs. The receptors were gathered from a woman between 40 and 50 years old in good health and CMV-seropositive.

This rearrangement joins TRBV7-9 to TRBJ1-6; 9 bases are a match to TRBD1. With 1 base clipped from V and 7 bases from J, the junction kept 5 bases outside the gene matches. The CDR3 spans 16 residues. Germline V gene sequence: CDR1 SEHNR, CDR2 FQNEAQ (reference sequence). As DNA, the CDR3 is TGTGCCAGCAGCTTAGAGGGGACAGGGCTGAATTCACCCCTCCACTTT. Translation gives CASSLEGTGLNSPLHF.

DNA of the CDR3: TGTGCCAGCAGTTTATCGAGGCTAGCGGGGGGGACCTACAATGAGCAGTTCTTC. Translating it yields CASSLSRLAGGTYNEQFF. The chain couples TRBV28 to TRBJ2-1; 12 bases match TRBD2. From germline, CDR1 is MDHEN and CDR2 SYDVKM. The V gene end was trimmed by 1 base and the J gene end by 2 bases; junction bases not matched to a gene: 6. This CDR3 region has 18 residues. Full variable domain (missing parts from reference TRBV28 and TRBJ2-1): DVKVTQSSRYLVKRTGEKVFLECVQDMDHENMFWYRQDPGLGLRLIYFSYDVKMKEKGDIPEGYSVSREKKERFSLILESASTNQTSMYLCASSLSRLAGGTYNEQFFGPGTRLTVL.